The 4 T cell receptor beta chains given below trace back to one sample, sequenced in a study of graft-versus-host responses after intestinal transplantation. These receptors' targets are unknown. TCRdb's table, derived via immunoSEQ multiplex PCR, lists solely in-frame clones and lacks some. This sample carries approximately 75,000 clones, 90% of them seen once, and the ten largest clones take less than 5%. The sample in question was unstimulated CD8+ T cells sorted from spleen or lymph node cells, obtained before transplant. These receptors all come from a human donor who was the organ donor for an intestinal transplant.

This clone was seen only once. The genes are TRBV2 and TRBJ2-1, with a weak D call TRBD1 (5 bases). This CDR3 is 15 amino acids long. V was trimmed by 3 bases and J by 1 base, leaving 10 bases between them. Germline-derived CDR1 and CDR2 are SNHLY and FYNNEI. The DNA of the CDR3 is TGTGCCAGCAGTGATGGCAGGGTTTCCTACAATGAGCAGTTCTTC. It encodes CASSDGRVSYNEQFF.

The chain combines TRBV6-1 with TRBJ2-1; 10 bases match TRBD2. V shed 7 bases and J 1 base; nucleotides not matched to a gene: 1. Germline V gene sequence: CDR1 MNHNS, CDR2 SASEGT. This CDR3 spans 14 amino acids. CDR3 residues: CASISGGSYNEQFF. DNA for the CDR3: TGTGCCAGCATTAGCGGGGGGTCCTACAATGAGCAGTTCTTC.

This chain connects TRBV7-2 to TRBJ1-2, with D tentatively TRBD1 (5 bases). Trimming pared 5 bases from V and 7 bases from J, leaving 23 bases between. In germline, CDR1 is SGHTA, CDR2 FQGNSA. The CDR3 is made up of 16 amino acids. In DNA, the CDR3 is TGTGCCAGCAGCCTTAATCGACAGCCTCTTACTGGTGGCTACACCTTC. Translated: CASSLNRQPLTGGYTF.

In regard to this clone: Other DNA sequences from this sample encode an identical CDR3 as well. The CDR3 sequence is CATSSDRGSYEQYV. The CDR3 DNA reads TGTGCCACCAGTTCTGACAGGGGAAGCTACGAGCAGTACGTC. J is TRBJ2-7 and V is TRBV15, with 8 bases lining up with TRBD1. Unmatched junction bases numbered 7, after V lost 6 bases and J lost 3 bases. The CDR3 is 14 residues long. Per germline, CDR1 LNHNV and CDR2 YYDKDF (reference sequence).